Described below is a single TCR beta chain sequence and its context. The data derive from a study of cytomegalovirus exposure and HLA in healthy donors. V lost 0 bases to trimming and J lost 2 bases, with 14 bases between them. Germline loops: CDR1 KGHSH, CDR2 LQKENI. This CDR3 is 17 amino acids long. The PCR ran on 60 Vbeta and 13 Jbeta primers. Here immunoSEQ multiplex PCR was the method, and the copy in TCRdb shows in-frame clones only, minus some. Altogether about 140,000 clones are present, roughly four fifths being singletons, with the ten largest covering 3.2%. The source is a man younger than 30 in good health and CMV-seropositive. Sample: PBMCs. J is TRBJ2-1 and V is TRBV18; D possibly corresponds to TRBD2 (5 bases). The CDR3 is CASSPPGRAEPYNEQFF. In DNA, the CDR3 is TGTGCCAGCTCACCACCGGGCCGAGCGGAACCCTACAATGAGCAGTTCTTC. Based on the CDR3 plus reference TRBV18 and TRBJ2-1, the full variable domain is NAGVMQNPRHLVRRRGQEARLRCSPMKGHSHVYWYRQLPEEGLKFMVYLQKENIIDESGMPKERFSAEFPKEGPSILRIQQVVRGDSAAYFCASSPPGRAEPYNEQFFGPGTRLTVL.